Sequencing of this T cell receptor (beta chain) was carried out in a study of radiation and T cells in renal cell carcinoma. Details on this clone: Its antigen is undetermined.

Some clones are missing from TCRdb's copy, which holds only in-frame ones; the method was immunoSEQ multiplex PCR. The repertoire holds fewer than 80,000 clones, roughly 83% seen once, with over 2% in the top ten. Study-wide results and caveats: From baseline, blood top tumor clonotypes peaked at 2 weeks post-radiation.

Germline V gene sequence: CDR1 SGDLS, CDR2 YYNGEE. CDR3 length equals 14 residues. J lost 6 bases, V lost 4 bases, and 6 bases had no gene match. Time point described: blood 4 weeks post-SBRT, at nephrectomy. The treatment is: 15 Gy SBRT to primary tumor, nephrectomy 4 weeks later. Nephrectomy followed 15 Gy stereotactic body radiation by 4 weeks. The patient's renal cell carcinoma had clear cell pathology. The chain combines TRBV9 with TRBJ1-1; TRBD1 matches at 10 bases. The origin of this receptor is a woman aged 60-75 years with renal cell carcinoma. Source: blood, taken from a patient whose treatment included radiotherapy and nephrectomy. The CDR3 nucleotides are TGTGCCAGCAGCCGACGACAGGGGGCGTCTGAAGCTTTCTTT. This translates into CASSRRQGASEAFF.